The source of this TCR beta chain is a study of blood T cell repertoires in COVID-19. Study summary: COVID-19 samples collected from the United States, Italy and Spain covered acute and convalescent phases.

Trimming took 6 bases from V and 4 from J; bases not matched to a gene: 10. Germline V gene data show CDR1 as MNHEY and CDR2 as SVGAGI. This CDR3 is built from 15 residues. The authors' processing: Cell counts per sample came from amplifying reference gene primers. Measured with immunoSEQ multiplex PCR; TCRdb has only the in-frame clones, and not every one. That table is the source of V, J and clone size, and D and trimming were worked out from the DNA. Among 260,000 or so clones listed, 88% were seen once. The clonotype was recovered from a man younger than 35 with active or convalescent COVID-19. The J gene is TRBJ2-3, the V gene TRBV6-5; TRBD1 matches 7 bases. The specimen was peripheral blood. CDR3: CASSQQGYLSDTQYF. The CDR3 coding sequence is TGTGCCAGCAGCCAACAGGGGTATTTGTCAGATACGCAGTATTTT.